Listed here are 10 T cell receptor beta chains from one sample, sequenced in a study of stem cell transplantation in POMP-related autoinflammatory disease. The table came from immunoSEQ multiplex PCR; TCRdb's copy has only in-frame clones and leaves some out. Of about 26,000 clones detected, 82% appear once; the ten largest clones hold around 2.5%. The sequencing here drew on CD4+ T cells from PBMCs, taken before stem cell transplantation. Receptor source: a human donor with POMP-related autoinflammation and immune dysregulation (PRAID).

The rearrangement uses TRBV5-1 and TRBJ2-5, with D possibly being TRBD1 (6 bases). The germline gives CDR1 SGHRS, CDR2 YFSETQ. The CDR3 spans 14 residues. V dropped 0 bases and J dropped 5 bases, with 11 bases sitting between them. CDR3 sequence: CASSLGTARETQYF. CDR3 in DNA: TGCGCCAGCAGCTTGGGGACAGCACGGGAGACCCAGTACTTC. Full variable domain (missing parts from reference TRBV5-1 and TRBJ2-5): KAGVTQTPRYLIKTRGQQVTLSCSPISGHRSVSWYQQTPGQGLQFLFEYFSETQRNKGNFPGRFSGRQFSNSRSEMNVSTLELGDSALYLCASSLGTARETQYFGPGTRLLVL.

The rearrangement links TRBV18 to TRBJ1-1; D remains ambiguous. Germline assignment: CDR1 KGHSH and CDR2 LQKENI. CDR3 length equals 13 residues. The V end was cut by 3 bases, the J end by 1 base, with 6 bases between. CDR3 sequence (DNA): TGTGCCAGCTCACCGCTGGGGAACACTGAAGCTTTCTTT. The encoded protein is CASSPLGNTEAFF. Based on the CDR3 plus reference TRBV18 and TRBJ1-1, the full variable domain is NAGVMQNPRHLVRRRGQEARLRCSPMKGHSHVYWYRQLPEEGLKFMVYLQKENIIDESGMPKERFSAEFPKEGPSILRIQQVVRGDSAAYFCASSPLGNTEAFFGQGTRLTVV.

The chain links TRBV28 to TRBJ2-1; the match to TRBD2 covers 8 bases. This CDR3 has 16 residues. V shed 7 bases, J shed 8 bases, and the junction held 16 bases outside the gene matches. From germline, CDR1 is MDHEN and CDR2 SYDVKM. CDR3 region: CASNLKRESRGDEQFF. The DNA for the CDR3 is TGTGCCAGCAACTTAAAGCGGGAGTCCCGGGGCGATGAGCAGTTCTTC.

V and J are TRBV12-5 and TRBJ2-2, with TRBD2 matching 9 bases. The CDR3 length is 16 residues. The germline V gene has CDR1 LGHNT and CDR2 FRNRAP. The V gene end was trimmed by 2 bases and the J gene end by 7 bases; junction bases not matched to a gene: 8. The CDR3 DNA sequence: TGTGCTAGTGGTTTGACTATAGCGGGAGCAAACGGGGAGCTGTTTTTT. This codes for CASGLTIAGANGELFF.

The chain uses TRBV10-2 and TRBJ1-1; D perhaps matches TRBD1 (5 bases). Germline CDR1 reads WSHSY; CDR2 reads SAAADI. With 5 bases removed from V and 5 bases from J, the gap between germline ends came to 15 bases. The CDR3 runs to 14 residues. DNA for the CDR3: TGCGCCAGCAGTCCGCCGGTGGGGGAAACTGAAGCTTTCTTT. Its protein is CASSPPVGETEAFF.

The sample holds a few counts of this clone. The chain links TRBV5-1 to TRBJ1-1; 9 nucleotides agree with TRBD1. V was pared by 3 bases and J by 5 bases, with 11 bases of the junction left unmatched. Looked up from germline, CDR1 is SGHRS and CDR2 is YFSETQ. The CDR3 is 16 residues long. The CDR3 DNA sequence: TGCGCCAGCAGCTCTGGGGACAGGGTCTCATCAACTGAAGCTTTCTTT. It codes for CASSSGDRVSSTEAFF.

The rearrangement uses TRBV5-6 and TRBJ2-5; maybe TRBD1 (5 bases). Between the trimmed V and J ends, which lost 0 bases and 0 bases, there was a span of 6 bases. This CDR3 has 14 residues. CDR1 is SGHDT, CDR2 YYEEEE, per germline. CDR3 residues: CASSLGTNQETQYF. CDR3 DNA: TGTGCCAGCAGCTTGGGGACAAACCAAGAGACCCAGTACTTC.

The CDR3 reads CASSLVGAPGMNTEAFF. The CDR3 DNA reads as TGTGCCAGCAGTTTGGTCGGGGCACCAGGGATGAACACTGAAGCTTTCTTT. The chain has TRBV28 and TRBJ1-1; D possibly corresponds to TRBD1 (5 bases). Germline V lookup: CDR1 MDHEN, CDR2 SYDVKM. The CDR3 loop spans 17 amino acids. The germline V and J ends were trimmed by 3 bases and 0 bases, with 17 bases remaining between them. Using reference TRBV28 and TRBJ1-1 for the parts outside the CDR3, the full variable domain is DVKVTQSSRYLVKRTGEKVFLECVQDMDHENMFWYRQDPGLGLRLIYFSYDVKMKEKGDIPEGYSVSREKKERFSLILESASTNQTSMYLCASSLVGAPGMNTEAFFGQGTRLTVV.

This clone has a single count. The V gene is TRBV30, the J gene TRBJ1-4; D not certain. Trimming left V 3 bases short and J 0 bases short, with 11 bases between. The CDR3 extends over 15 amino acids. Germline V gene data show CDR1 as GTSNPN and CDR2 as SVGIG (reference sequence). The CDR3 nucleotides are TGTGCCTGGAGCCGGTTTGGAACAACTAATGAAAAACTGTTTTTT. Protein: CAWSRFGTTNEKLFF.

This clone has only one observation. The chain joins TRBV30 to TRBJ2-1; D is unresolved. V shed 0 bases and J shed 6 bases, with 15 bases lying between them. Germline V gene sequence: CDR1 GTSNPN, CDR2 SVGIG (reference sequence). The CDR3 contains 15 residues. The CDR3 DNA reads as TGTGCCTGGAGTGTTAAAAGTGACATGGGCAATGAGCAGTTCTTC. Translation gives CAWSVKSDMGNEQFF.